The 14 T cell receptor beta chains below come from one sample, sequenced in a study of response to subunit inactivated influenza vaccine. One entry per CDR3 protein, called by TCRdb with MiXCR from the RT-PCR reads. The table has about 500,000 distinct CDR3 sequences, 15% to 20% seen once. This material consisted of CD4+ T cells sorted from PBMCs, taken about 23 months after vaccination. The receptors stem from a man aged 50 to 69 who received an inactivated influenza vaccine.

The V gene is TRBV20-1, the J gene TRBJ2-5; 14 positions match TRBD2. Germline loops: CDR1 DFQATT, CDR2 SNEGSKA (reference sequence). This CDR3 has 14 amino acids. The ends lost 6 bases at V and 5 bases at J; junction bases unmatched: 5. Here the CDR3 DNA reads TGCAGTGCGGGACTAGCGGGAGTCGTGGAGACCCAGTACTTC. This codes for CSAGLAGVVETQYF.

The chain is built from TRBV7-9 and TRBJ1-2, with 7 bases identical to TRBD1. CDR3 length: 14 residues. V trimming: 7 bases; J trimming: 2 bases; junction bases outside the gene matches: 7. CDR1 is SEHNR, CDR2 FQNEAQ, per germline (reference sequence). For the CDR3, the DNA is TGTGCCAGCAACCCGTGGGACAGAAACTATGGCTACACCTTC. It specifies CASNPWDRNYGYTF.

The chain carries TRBV7-2 and TRBJ2-1, with 8 bases identical to TRBD2. The V and J ends lost 5 bases and 4 bases, in that order; junction bases with no gene match: 13. The length of the CDR3 is 17 residues. Looked up from germline, CDR1 is SGHTA and CDR2 is FQGNSA. The CDR3 protein is CASSRSGGGGLYNEQFF. For the CDR3, the DNA is TGTGCCAGCAGCCGCTCGGGAGGGGGAGGGCTTTACAATGAGCAGTTCTTC.

V gene TRBV5-6 combines with J gene TRBJ2-2; 7 bases fit TRBD1. Per germline, CDR1 SGHDT and CDR2 YYEEEE. This CDR3 spans 16 amino acids. Trimming removed 3 bases from V and 7 bases from J; junction bases left unmatched: 12. Here the CDR3 DNA reads TGTGCCAGCAGCTACTCGACAGGGAACATCGACGGGGAGCTGTTTTTT. The encoded protein is CASSYSTGNIDGELFF.

This clonotype was seen only a few times. The genes are TRBV5-8 and TRBJ2-2, with a weak D call TRBD2 (5 bases). CDR1 and CDR2 from the germline V gene are SGHTS and YDEGEE. V shed 2 bases and J shed 0 bases, with 11 bases lying between them. The CDR3 is made up of 16 amino acids. The CDR3 is CASSFGSGSNTGELFF. CDR3 DNA sequence: TGTGCCAGCAGCTTTGGTTCGGGGTCGAACACCGGGGAGCTGTTTTTT.

This chain connects TRBV4-1 to TRBJ2-1, with D perhaps matching TRBD2 (6 bases). The germline CDR1 and CDR2 sequences are MGHRA and YSYEKL. This CDR3 comprises 17 residues. V shed 4 bases and J shed 0 bases, with 16 bases lying between them. DNA of the CDR3: TGCGCCAGCAGCCCCTTTGCGGGACTCAGCTCCTACAATGAGCAGTTCTTC. Translated, it gives CASSPFAGLSSYNEQFF.

The J gene is TRBJ2-3, the V gene TRBV19; D assignment may be TRBD1 or TRBD2 (6 bases each). Germline-derived CDR1 and CDR2 are LNHDA and SQIVND (reference sequence). The CDR3 consists of 13 residues. V was clipped by 9 bases and J by 2 bases, with 12 bases between them. The CDR3 nucleotides read TGTGCCAGCGAAGGGGGGTTCACAGATACGCAGTATTTT. It yields the protein CASEGGFTDTQYF.

This clonotype appeared once. V usage is TRBV4-1 and J usage is TRBJ2-1, with TRBD2 matching 9 bases. The CDR3 is made up of 15 amino acids. The germline V gene encodes CDR1 MGHRA and CDR2 YSYEKL. The V segment lost 0 bases and the J segment 10 bases; nucleotides outside the gene matches: 7. The CDR3, as DNA: TGCGCCAGCAGCCAAGAGGGTAGCGGGAGACGAGAGCAGTTCTTC. Its protein product is CASSQEGSGRREQFF.

The genes are TRBV4-2 and TRBJ1-2, with D possibly TRBD1 on 5 matching bases. Germline loops: CDR1 LGHNA, CDR2 YNFKEQ. The CDR3 loop spans 16 amino acids. V was shortened by 1 base and J by 2 bases, with 14 bases between the two germline ends. The CDR3 region has the DNA TGTGCCAGCAGCCAAGGTGGTGCGGGGACGAACTATGGCTACACCTTC. Its translation is CASSQGGAGTNYGYTF.

This clonotype appeared many times. CDR3 in amino acids: CASSFFGTDTQYF. In nucleotides, the CDR3 is TGTGCCAGCAGTTTCTTTGGCACAGATACGCAGTATTTT. The genes are TRBV12-3 or TRBV12-4 and TRBJ2-3; no reliable D call. V lost 3 bases, J lost 1 base, and 5 bases lay in between. The CDR3 covers 13 residues.

This chain connects TRBV28 to TRBJ2-3, with a tentative D call TRBD1 (7 bases). V was clipped by 5 bases and J by 4 bases, with 13 bases between them. There are 14 residues in the CDR3. Germline lookup yields CDR1 MDHEN and CDR2 SYDVKM. The chain's CDR3 is CASSLQGGADTQYF. The CDR3 region has the DNA TGTGCCAGCAGTCTCCAGGGGGGTGCAGATACGCAGTATTTT.

This clonotype turned up a few times. Written as DNA, the CDR3 is TGTGCCAGCAGCTACCAGACAGGGGTAATGAACACTGAAGCTTTCTTT. Translation gives CASSYQTGVMNTEAFF. The rearrangement uses TRBV5-8 and TRBJ1-1; TRBD1 matches 8 bases. V shed 3 bases and J 0 bases; nucleotides not matched to a gene: 7. This CDR3 is 16 amino acids long. CDR1 SGHTS and CDR2 YDEGEE come from the germline V gene.

Comment on this clonotype: One junction end disagrees with the germline gene, perhaps due to a read error. The J gene is TRBJ2-6, the V gene TRBV12-3 or TRBV12-4, with 8 bases lining up with TRBD1. The CDR3 is made up of 19 amino acids. The CDR3 DNA follows: TGTGCCCGCAGGACGCGTTCCGGGACAGGCCTCTCTGGGGCCAACGTCCTGACTTTC. It is translated as CARRTRSGTGLSGANVLTF.

This clonotype has ten or more counts. J is TRBJ2-5 and V is TRBV29-1, with D uncertain. Trimming took 6 bases from V and 0 from J, leaving 14 bases between them. This CDR3 is built from 14 residues. Looked up from germline, CDR1 is SQVTM and CDR2 is ANQGSEA. Here the CDR3 DNA reads TGCAGCGTCACCCCCGTCCAGCACCAAGAGACCCAGTACTTC. Translation: CSVTPVQHQETQYF.